This T cell receptor (beta chain) is drawn from a study of T cells in Graves' hyperthyroidism and ophthalmopathy (dated by TCRdb to the late 2010s). Describing the broader study: To identify distinguishing TCR V-J signatures, a discovery cohort of about a hundred patients was used, comprising under 45 with Graves' ophthalmopathy and approximately 57 with stable Graves' hyperthyroidism. The study also compared thyroid tissue and blood T-cell repertoires from roughly six Graves' hyperthyroidism patients. The 90 to 100 discovery patients were randomly split 7:3 into training and test sets. Following sampling, methimazole starting at 30 mg daily was given to hyperthyroidism patients, and high-dose intravenous methylprednisolone was given to ophthalmopathy patients. An independent validation cohort of under 20 hyperthyroidism patients and 17 patients who later progressed to ophthalmopathy tested prospective prediction of ophthalmopathy. TCR Vbeta CDR3 sequencing of fewer than 150 peripheral blood samples (around 45 ophthalmopathy, under 80 hyperthyroidism and some 17 progressor patients) is reported in the paper. Beyond this particular receptor, the publication reports: In validation, the model predicted progression to ophthalmopathy a median of 6.5 months before onset, with 65% to 71% sensitivity and just under 75% specificity. Blood samples also contained most of the expanded thyroid clonotypes (frequency above 0.001), which suggests that blood repertoires may reflect thyroid immune responses. Ophthalmopathy was separated from stable hyperthyroidism by a 13 V-J signature model, with roughly 88% sensitivity and 81% to 82% specificity obtained in cross-validation and 80%/75% obtained in testing. No statistical method was used to fix the sample size in advance, and group allocation was not hidden from the investigators.

The table lists this clonotype with many counts. Which antigen it targets is not known. Base qualities are not recorded, but no much larger clone differs from it by a single base. Amplification of TCR beta CDR3 regions was carried out from RNA transcripts. A first-round RT-PCR of the TCR CDR3 used the HTBI primer set with the Qiagen OneStep RT-PCR kit. The libraries were constructed in a second round of multiplex PCR and then size-selected and purified. Paired-end sequencing of the libraries was performed with 100 bp reads on an Illumina HiSeq2000. Under the source paper's analysis protocol: Raw data were processed with SOAPnuke, discarding reads with adapters, uncalled bases, mean Phred below 15, or no exact constant-primer or identifier match. High-quality paired reads were merged with COPE v1.2.5, and unique nucleotide sequences were defined as clonotypes. Clonotypes were aligned to IMGT TRBV, TRBD and TRBJ reference segments using MiTCR v1.1. The analysis was restricted to V-J combinations with a frequency above 0.0001, which together covered about 99% of the repertoires. The TCS score was defined as the ratio of F50 (clonal expansion) to E x V (chaos), calculated using BLOSUM62-based TCRdist between CDR3 peptides within each V-J. Welch's t-statistics and random forest reduced some 510 V-J features to about 13, which were used in a naive Bayes classifier (R e1071). The similarity between thyroid and blood repertoires was quantified using the Morisita-Horn index. The public reads were reanalyzed by TCRdb: fastp trimming at Q25, MiXCR alignment, in-frame beta chains only. Rows merge per CDR3 protein into single entries with the most common DNA and genes. The V and J calls reflect TCRdb's pipeline rather than the authors' work. The sample data list a few hundred thousand distinct CDR3 sequences, and more than 45% of these were observed just once. The ten largest clonotypes hold about 7.8% of the sample.

V trim: 5 bases; J trim: 7 bases; unmatched bases: 4. The germline V gene (reference sequence) yields LNHDA for CDR1 and SQIVND for CDR2. The CDR3 starts with the cysteine, ends with the phenylalanine, and has 14 residues. Only CDR3 DNA is held: 42 bases, read in frame from base 1. Stable Graves' hyperthyroidism was defined as the absence of progression to ophthalmopathy over 18 months of follow-up. The hyperthyroidism patients were between 18 and 65 years old and newly diagnosed, with a disease duration of less than 2 months. Exclusion was applied to patients with uncontrolled infections, other autoimmune diseases, pregnancy or lactation. Diagnoses were based on clinical symptoms, serum thyroxine and TRAb, thyroid ultrasound and orbital computed tomography. Trizol reagent was used to extract total RNA, and RNA quality was then checked on an Agilent 2100 Bioanalyzer.

The chain couples TRBV19 to TRBJ1-6, with 8 bases aligning to TRBD1. The sequenced sample was peripheral blood or thyroid tissue (not recorded which). This TCR was sampled from a woman aged 18-30 years with Graves' hyperthyroidism. This receptor has the CDR3 CASSVTGVNSPLHF. The sequenced DNA is TGTGCCAGTAGTGTGACAGGGGTCAATTCACCCCTCCACTTT.